Detailed here is one T cell receptor beta chain. Its matching antigen is unknown. This sample was included in a study of post-analysis software for immune sequencing data. In the study overall: Progressive-relapsing, secondary progressive and relapsing-remitting multiple sclerosis were among the disease courses included. Study findings and constraints: The study found TRBV5-6, TRBV5-1 and TRBV20-1 among about five TRBV segments more frequent in patients than controls. Samples prepared in the same batch strongly co-clustered by F measure. There was significantly lower normalized Chao1 diversity in multiple sclerosis patients than in controls.

This CDR3 is 15 amino acids long. CDR1 and CDR2 from the germline V gene are SGHRS and YFSETQ. V was clipped by 0 bases and J by 4 bases; unmatched bases: 6. Unique-molecular-identifier-tagged TCR beta cDNA libraries were used. Out of about 0.95 to 10 million T cells, a few hundred thousand cDNA molecules were generated. TCRdb fed the PCR reads into MiXCR, producing one record per CDR3 protein. The table includes 500,000 to 600,000 distinct CDR3 sequences, about 40% detected once. The sequenced material came from blood. This sequence was found in a girl between 10 and 17 years old with multiple sclerosis. The gene calls are TRBV5-1 and TRBJ1-2; 7 bases match TRBD1. This CDR3 reads CASSLDGDRSYGYTF. CDR3 nucleotide sequence: TGCGCCAGCAGCTTGGATGGGGACAGAAGCTATGGCTACACCTTC.